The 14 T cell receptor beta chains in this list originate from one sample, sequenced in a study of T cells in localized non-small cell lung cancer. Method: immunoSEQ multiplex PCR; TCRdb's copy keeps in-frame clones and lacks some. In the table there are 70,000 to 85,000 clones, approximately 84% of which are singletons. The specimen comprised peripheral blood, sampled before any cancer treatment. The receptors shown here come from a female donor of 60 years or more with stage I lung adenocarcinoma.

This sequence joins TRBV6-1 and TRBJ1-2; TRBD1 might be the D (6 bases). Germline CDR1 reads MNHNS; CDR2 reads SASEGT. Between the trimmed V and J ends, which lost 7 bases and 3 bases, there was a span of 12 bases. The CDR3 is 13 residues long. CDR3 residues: CASTVGADYGYTF. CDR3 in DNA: TGTGCCAGCACCGTGGGGGCCGACTATGGCTACACCTTC.

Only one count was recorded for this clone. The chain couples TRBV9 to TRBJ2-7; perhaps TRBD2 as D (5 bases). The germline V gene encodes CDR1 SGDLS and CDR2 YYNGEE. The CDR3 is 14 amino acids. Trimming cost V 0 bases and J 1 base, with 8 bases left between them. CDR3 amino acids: CASSVGTFSYEQYF. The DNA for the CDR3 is TGTGCCAGCAGCGTAGGGACTTTTTCCTACGAGCAGTACTTC.

CDR3 protein: CASRQDSFSSPLHF. CDR3 nucleotides: TGTGCCAGCAGACAGGACTCGTTTAGTTCACCCCTCCACTTT. The rearrangement uses TRBV25-1 and TRBJ1-6; maybe TRBD1 (5 bases). Deletions cut 6 bases from V and 9 bases from J, with 15 bases between. CDR1 is MGHDK and CDR2 is SYGVNS in the germline V gene. CDR3 length: 14 residues. Looking up the rest from reference TRBV25-1 and TRBJ1-6 gives the full variable domain: EADIYQTPRYLVIGTGKKITLECSQTMGHDKMYWYQQDPGMELHLIHYSYGVNSTEKGDLSSESTVSRIRTEHFPLTLESARPSHTSQYLCASRQDSFSSPLHFGNGTRLTVT.

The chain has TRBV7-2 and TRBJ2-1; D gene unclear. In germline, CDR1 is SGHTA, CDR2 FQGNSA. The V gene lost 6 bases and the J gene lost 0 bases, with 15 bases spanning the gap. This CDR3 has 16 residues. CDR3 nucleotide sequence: TGTGCCAGCAGGTTGACTGTAGGAATCTCCTACAATGAGCAGTTCTTC. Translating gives CASRLTVGISYNEQFF.

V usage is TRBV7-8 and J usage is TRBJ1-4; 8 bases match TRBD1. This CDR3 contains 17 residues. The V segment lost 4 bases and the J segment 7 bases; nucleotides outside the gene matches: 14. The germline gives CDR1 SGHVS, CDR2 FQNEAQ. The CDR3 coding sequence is TGTGCCAGCAGCTCGAGGGGACAGGCCCTTTTTTCTGAAAAACTGTTTTTT. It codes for CASSSRGQALFSEKLFF.

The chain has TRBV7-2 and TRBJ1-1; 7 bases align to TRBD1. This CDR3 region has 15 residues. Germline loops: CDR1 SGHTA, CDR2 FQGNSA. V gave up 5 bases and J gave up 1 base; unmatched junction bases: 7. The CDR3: CASSKQGNSNTEAFF. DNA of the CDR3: TGTGCCAGCAGCAAACAGGGGAACTCGAACACTGAAGCTTTCTTT.

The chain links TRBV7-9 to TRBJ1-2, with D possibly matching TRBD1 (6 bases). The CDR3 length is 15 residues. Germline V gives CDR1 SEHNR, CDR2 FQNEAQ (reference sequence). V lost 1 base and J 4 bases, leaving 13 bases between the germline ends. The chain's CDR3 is CASSLDRGGLYGYTF. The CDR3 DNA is TGTGCCAGCAGCTTAGATAGGGGGGGCCTCTATGGCTACACCTTC.

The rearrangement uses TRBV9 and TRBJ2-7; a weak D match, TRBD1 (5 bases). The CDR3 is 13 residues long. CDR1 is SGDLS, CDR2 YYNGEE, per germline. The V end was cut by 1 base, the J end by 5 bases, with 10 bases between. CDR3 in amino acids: CASSVRPGHEQYF. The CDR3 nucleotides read TGTGCCAGCAGCGTACGACCAGGGCACGAGCAGTACTTC.

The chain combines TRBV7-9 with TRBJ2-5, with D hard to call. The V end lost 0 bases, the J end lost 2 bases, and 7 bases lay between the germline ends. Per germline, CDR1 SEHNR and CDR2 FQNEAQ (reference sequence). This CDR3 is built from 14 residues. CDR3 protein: CASSLAGSQETQYF. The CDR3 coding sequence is TGTGCCAGCAGCTTAGCCGGGTCTCAAGAGACCCAGTACTTC. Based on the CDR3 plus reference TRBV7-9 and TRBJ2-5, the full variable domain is DTGVSQNPRHKITKRGQNVTFRCDPISEHNRLYWYRQTLGQGPEFLTYFQNEAQLEKSRLLSDRFSAERPKGSFSTLEIQRTEQGDSAMYLCASSLAGSQETQYFGPGTRLLVL.

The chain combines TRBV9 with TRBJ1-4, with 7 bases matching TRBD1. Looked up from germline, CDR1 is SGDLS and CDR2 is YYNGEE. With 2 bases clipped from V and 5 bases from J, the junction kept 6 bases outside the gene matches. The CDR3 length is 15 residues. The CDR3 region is CASSVGDRVNEKLFF. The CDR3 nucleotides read TGTGCCAGCAGCGTGGGAGACAGGGTCAATGAAAAACTGTTTTTT.

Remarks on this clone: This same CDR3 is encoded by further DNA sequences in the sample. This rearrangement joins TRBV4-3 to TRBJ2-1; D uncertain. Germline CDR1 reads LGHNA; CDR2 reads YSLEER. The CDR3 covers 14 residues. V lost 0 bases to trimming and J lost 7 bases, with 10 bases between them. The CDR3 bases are TGCGCCAGCAGCCAAGATTCAAGTCGTAATGAGCAGTTCTTC. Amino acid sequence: CASSQDSSRNEQFF.

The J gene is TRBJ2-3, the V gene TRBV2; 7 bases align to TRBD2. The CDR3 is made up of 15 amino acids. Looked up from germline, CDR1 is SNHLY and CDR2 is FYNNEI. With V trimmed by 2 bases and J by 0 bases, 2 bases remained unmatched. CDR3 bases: TGTGCCAGCAGTGAACTGCGGGGGAGCACAGATACGCAGTATTTT. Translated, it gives CASSELRGSTDTQYF. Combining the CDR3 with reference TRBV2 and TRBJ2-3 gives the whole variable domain EPEVTQTPSHQVTQMGQEVILRCVPISNHLYFYWYRQILGQKVEFLVSFYNNEISEKSEIFDDQFSVERPDGSNFTLKIRSTKLEDSAMYFCASSELRGSTDTQYFGPGTRLTVL.

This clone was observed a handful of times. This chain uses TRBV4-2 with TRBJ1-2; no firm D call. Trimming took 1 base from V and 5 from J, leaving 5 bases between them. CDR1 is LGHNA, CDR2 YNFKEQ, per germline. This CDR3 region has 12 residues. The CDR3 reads CASSQAQYGYTF. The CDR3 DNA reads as TGTGCCAGCAGCCAAGCCCAGTATGGCTACACCTTC.

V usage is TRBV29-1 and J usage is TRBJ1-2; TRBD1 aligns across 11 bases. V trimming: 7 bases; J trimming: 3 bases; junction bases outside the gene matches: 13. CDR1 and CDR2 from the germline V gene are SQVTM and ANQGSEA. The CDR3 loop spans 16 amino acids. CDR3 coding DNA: TGCAGCGCCGCTAGGAGGGGGACAGGGGGTGACTATGGCTACACCTTC. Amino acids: CSAARRGTGGDYGYTF. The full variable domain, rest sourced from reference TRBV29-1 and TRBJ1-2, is SAVISQKPSRDICQRGTSLTIQCQVDSQVTMMFWYRQQPGQSLTLIATANQGSEATYESGFVIDKFPISRPNLTFSTLTVSNMSPEDSSIYLCSAARRGTGGDYGYTFGSGTRLTVV.